This note documents a single T cell receptor (beta chain) sequence. The target antigen is unknown. This sample was taken from a study of T cell responses to AZD1222 COVID-19 vaccine. The wider study: The analysis combined second doses at about 4 or about 12 weeks.

Method: immunoSEQ multiplex PCR; TCRdb's copy keeps in-frame clones and lacks some. The sample includes around 63,000 clones, 65% to 90% of them seen just once. The germline gives CDR1 KGHSH, CDR2 LQKENI. Germline trimming cut 4 bases from V and 1 base from J; bases unmatched to any gene: 10. The CDR3 consists of 16 residues. Study outcomes and limitations: Donors skewed white British and female; clonal diversity was possibly underestimated.

This TCR derives from an adult in good health. The genes are TRBV18 and TRBJ2-7, with TRBD1 matching 7 bases. The source was peripheral blood, collected on day 0 of AZD1222 vaccination. In DNA, the CDR3 is TGTGCCAGCTCACTAATCCCCTGGGACAGATCCTACGAGCAGTACTTC. Amino acids: CASSLIPWDRSYEQYF. Looking up the rest from reference TRBV18 and TRBJ2-7 gives the full variable domain: NAGVMQNPRHLVRRRGQEARLRCSPMKGHSHVYWYRQLPEEGLKFMVYLQKENIIDESGMPKERFSAEFPKEGPSILRIQQVVRGDSAAYFCASSLIPWDRSYEQYFGPGTRLTVT.